Listed here are 20 T cell receptor beta chains from one sample, sequenced in a study of blood T cells in healthy people across ages. For the second PCR, which ran for roughly 6 to 11 cycles, a sample-barcoded 5' primer and a J-beta primer mix were used. MiXCR, run by TCRdb on the 5' RACE reads, gives a single entry per CDR3 protein. The table records some 800,000 distinct CDR3 sequences, roughly 25% of them present only once. The sample was also reused in another study, on T cells of mothers and their children.

Sequenced: blood. These receptors all stem from a boy between 10 and 17 years old in good health.

This clonotype was counted a few times. The chain carries TRBV6-1 and TRBJ2-5, with D possibly being TRBD2 (7 bases). Germline V gene data show CDR1 as MNHNS and CDR2 as SASEGT. CDR3 length: 14 residues. The ends were cut back, 7 bases at V and 6 bases at J, with 18 bases in the middle. Here the CDR3 reads CASIGGGEKKTQYF. The CDR3 bases are TGTGCCAGCATAGGGGGAGGGGAGAAGAAGACCCAGTACTTC.

This chain links TRBV29-1 with TRBJ2-3; 11 bases line up with TRBD1. The CDR3 sequence is 13 residues long. The junction had 4 bases not matched to a gene; V was cut back by 4 bases and J by 7 bases. Looked up from germline, CDR1 is SQVTM and CDR2 is ANQGSEA. The CDR3 DNA is TGCAGCGTTGCTGGGACAGGGGGAAATACGCAGTATTTT. Amino acid sequence: CSVAGTGGNTQYF.

This clonotype was observed a handful of times. The rearrangement joins TRBV19 to TRBJ2-3, with 8 bases matching TRBD2. Trimming at V came to 7 bases and at J to 2 bases, leaving 5 bases not matched to a gene. The CDR3 is 14 residues long. From germline, CDR1 is LNHDA and CDR2 SQIVND (reference sequence). Here the CDR3 reads CASNTGGPTDTQYF. The CDR3 DNA reads as TGTGCCAGTAATACGGGAGGGCCCACAGATACGCAGTATTTT. Complete variable domain (other parts from reference TRBV19 and TRBJ2-3): DGGITQSPKYLFRKEGQNVTLSCEQNLNHDAMYWYRQDPGQGLRLIYYSQIVNDFQKGDIAEGYSVSREKKESFPLTVTSAQKNPTAFYLCASNTGGPTDTQYFGPGTRLTVL.

This chain joins TRBV20-1 and TRBJ1-4; D not certain. The V end was cut by 7 bases, the J end by 2 bases, with 11 bases between. CDR1 and CDR2 from the germline V gene are DFQATT and SNEGSKA (reference sequence). This CDR3 has 13 residues. The DNA for the CDR3 is TGCAGTGTAGAAGACCTCACTAATGAAAAACTGTTTTTT. Its protein is CSVEDLTNEKLFF.

This chain joins TRBV12-3 or TRBV12-4 and TRBJ1-1; no clear D. The CDR3 sequence is 15 residues long. The ends were cut back, 4 bases at V and 2 bases at J, with 14 bases in the middle. The CDR3 nucleotides are TGTGCCAGCAGTTCCCCGGTGGCAATAAACACTGAAGCTTTCTTT. This sequence encodes CASSSPVAINTEAFF.

V usage is TRBV5-1 and J usage is TRBJ1-1; D remains ambiguous. Germline CDR1 reads SGHRS; CDR2 reads YFSETQ. V was cut by 0 bases and J by 3 bases, with 15 bases left in between. The CDR3 is 16 amino acids. CDR3 DNA sequence: TGCGCCAGCAGCTTGGATCCACTGGGTGCTTACACTGAAGCTTTCTTT. It is translated as CASSLDPLGAYTEAFF.

V is TRBV28 and J is TRBJ2-1; D not certain. V lost 6 bases to trimming and J lost 6 bases, with 12 bases between them. The CDR3 has 13 amino acids. The germline V gene encodes CDR1 MDHEN and CDR2 SYDVKM. DNA of the CDR3: TGTGCCAGCAGGACTTGGCAGTCCAATGAGCAGTTCTTC. As protein: CASRTWQSNEQFF.

The chain combines TRBV20-1 with TRBJ2-5; the match to TRBD2 covers 11 bases. This CDR3 has 16 amino acids. Losses at the gene ends were 3 bases for V and 0 bases for J; bases not matched to a gene: 6. Looked up from germline, CDR1 is DFQATT and CDR2 is SNEGSKA (reference sequence). DNA of the CDR3: TGCAGTGCTAGGGCGGTTAGCGGGAGGGACCAAGAGACCCAGTACTTC. Translation gives CSARAVSGRDQETQYF.

This clonotype appeared a few times. The rearrangement uses TRBV7-6 and TRBJ2-3; D not certain. V lost 3 bases, J lost 1 base, and 11 bases lay in between. CDR1 is SGHVS, CDR2 FNYEAQ, per germline. CDR3 length: 15 residues. This CDR3 is CASSFTLGGTDTQYF. The CDR3 bases are TGTGCCAGCAGCTTTACCTTGGGCGGCACAGATACGCAGTATTTT.

The gene calls are TRBV7-6 and TRBJ1-6; 8 bases are a match to TRBD1. V trimming: 5 bases; J trimming: 5 bases; junction bases outside the gene matches: 8. Germline V gene lookup returns CDR1 SGHVS and CDR2 FNYEAQ. The CDR3 totals 16 residues. The CDR3 region is CASSEGQGPNNSPLHF. CDR3 sequence (DNA): TGTGCCAGCAGCGAAGGACAGGGACCGAATAATTCACCCCTCCACTTT.

This sequence joins TRBV9 and TRBJ1-1, with D perhaps TRBD1 (5 bases). CDR1 and CDR2 from the germline V gene are SGDLS and YYNGEE. The V end lost 4 bases, the J end lost 0 bases, and 10 bases lay between the germline ends. The CDR3 has 14 residues. CDR3: CASSTGPLNTEAFF. CDR3 in DNA: TGTGCCAGCAGCACGGGACCCCTGAACACTGAAGCTTTCTTT.

This clonotype was seen more than once but under ten times. The CDR3 sequence is CASTGSPAYEQYF. For the CDR3, the DNA is TGTGCCAGCACTGGGTCCCCTGCCTACGAGCAGTACTTC. This sequence joins TRBV28 and TRBJ2-5; D is unresolved. Matching the DNA end better, TRBJ2-7 makes the J call doubtful. The CDR3 runs to 13 residues. Germline V CDR1 and CDR2: MDHEN, SYDVKM.

This clonotype was counted a few times. The J gene is TRBJ2-7, the V gene TRBV5-8; D gene uncertain. Germline V gives CDR1 SGHTS, CDR2 YDEGEE. The CDR3 runs to 14 residues. Trimming took off 0 bases at V and 2 bases at J, with 9 bases between the two ends. This chain's CDR3 is CASSLGIRTYEQYF. The CDR3 DNA is TGTGCCAGCAGCTTGGGGATCCGCACCTACGAGCAGTACTTC.

The rearrangement uses TRBV12-3 or TRBV12-4 and TRBJ2-3, with D perhaps matching TRBD1 (6 bases). This CDR3 comprises 15 residues. Trimming took off 3 bases at V and 0 bases at J, with 10 bases between the two ends. The CDR3 here is CASSFPGASTDTQYF. The CDR3 DNA sequence: TGTGCCAGCAGTTTCCCAGGGGCCAGCACAGATACGCAGTATTTT.

This clonotype came up a few times. Germline is not matched at one junction end, which may reflect a read error. CDR3 nucleotides: TGTGCTAGCAGTCGAAGCGAGAACTACAATGAGCAGTTCTTC. The encoded protein is CASSRSENYNEQFF. The chain carries TRBV13 and TRBJ2-1, with D hard to call. This CDR3 contains 14 residues. CDR1 is PRHDT and CDR2 is FYEKMQ in the germline V gene (reference sequence).

A few counts support this clonotype. This chain links TRBV9 with TRBJ1-6, with 7 bases fitting TRBD1. The length of the CDR3 is 14 residues. Germline V gives CDR1 SGDLS, CDR2 YYNGEE. Trimming cost V 3 bases and J 8 bases; bases outside gene matches: 5. The CDR3 coding sequence is TGTGCCAGCAGCGATCAGGGGGAATATTCACCCCTCCACTTT. It is translated as CASSDQGEYSPLHF.

This clonotype was observed a few times. J is TRBJ2-5 and V is TRBV4-1; D unresolved. Trimming removed 0 bases at V and 5 bases at J, with 13 bases between. CDR1 MGHRA and CDR2 YSYEKL come from the germline V gene. CDR3 length: 15 amino acids. Written as DNA, the CDR3 is TGCGCCAGCAGCCAAGAGCCAGCAAAGAGGGAGACCCAGTACTTC. It is translated as CASSQEPAKRETQYF.

This clonotype was observed a handful of times. The rearrangement joins TRBV12-3 or TRBV12-4 to TRBJ2-4, with 8 bases lining up with TRBD1. This CDR3 comprises 20 residues. The ends lost 3 bases at V and 1 base at J; junction bases unmatched: 17. CDR3: CASSLPGQEPPRMAKNIQYF. For the CDR3, the DNA is TGTGCCAGCAGTTTGCCGGGACAGGAACCACCGAGGATGGCCAAAAACATTCAGTACTTC.

This sequence joins TRBV5-1 and TRBJ2-2, with D perhaps matching TRBD1 or TRBD2 (5 bases each). Looked up from germline, CDR1 is SGHRS and CDR2 is YFSETQ. The V gene lost 2 bases and the J gene lost 1 base, with 24 bases spanning the gap. The CDR3 loop spans 20 amino acids. Here the CDR3 DNA reads TGCGCCAGCAGCTTATGGGCCTTCCGACCGGGACCCAAGAACACCGGGGAGCTGTTTTTT. It is translated as CASSLWAFRPGPKNTGELFF. The full variable domain, its missing parts supplied by reference TRBV5-1 and TRBJ2-2, is KAGVTQTPRYLIKTRGQQVTLSCSPISGHRSVSWYQQTPGQGLQFLFEYFSETQRNKGNFPGRFSGRQFSNSRSEMNVSTLELGDSALYLCASSLWAFRPGPKNTGELFFGEGSRLTVL.

This chain joins TRBV7-9 and TRBJ2-5, with D perhaps matching TRBD2 (6 bases). Germline values: CDR1 SEHNR, CDR2 FQNEAQ (reference sequence). Trimming removed 5 bases from V and 5 bases from J, with 12 bases in between. The CDR3 has 13 amino acids. The CDR3 sequence: CASSAREWETQYF. The CDR3 nucleotides are TGTGCCAGCAGCGCACGGGAGTGGGAGACCCAGTACTTC.